This is a list of T cell receptor beta chains from one sample in a study of T cells expressing NK-cell markers. For each CDR3 protein, TCRdb gives one entry from its re-call of the 5' RACE reads, without DNA. This sample's table reports hundreds of distinct CDR3 sequences. The source material was blood T cells: a sorted CD56 or NKG2C T cell subset, CD4+ or CD8+ T cells, or bulk PBMC T cells (not recorded which). Source of these receptors: a woman between 18 and 70 years old in good health. Both conserved end residues are part of each CDR3. Each record gives: CDR3 protein, CDR3 length, J gene, clone size, V gene. A row's size may be missing; if present it is once, few, many or a size class.

CDR3: CASSQDLWDRTSNEQFF
length: 17
J: TRBJ2-1
size: medium-sized
V: TRBV3-1

CDR3: CSARDPRTSGRNEQFF
length: 16
J: TRBJ2-1
size: medium-sized
V: TRBV20-1

CDR3: CASSLGSSPFEQYF
length: 14
J: TRBJ2-7
size: .
V: TRBV7-2

CDR3: CASSKRAIYSYNEQFF
length: 16
J: TRBJ2-1
size: medium-sized
V: TRBV14

CDR3: CASSYRGPNQPQHF
length: 14
J: TRBJ1-5
size: medium-sized
V: TRBV27

CDR3: CASSLVSSGIATGYNEQFF
length: 19
J: TRBJ2-1
size: hyperexpanded
V: TRBV7-2

CDR3: CASSVRPGYNEKLFF
length: 15
J: TRBJ1-4
size: medium-sized
V: TRBV2

CDR3: CASSIAGGGNQPQHF
length: 15
J: TRBJ1-5
size: medium-sized
V: TRBV12-3/TRBV12-4

CDR3: CSGKSGAGTYEQYF
length: 14
J: TRBJ2-7
size: large
V: TRBV20-1

CDR3: CATGTGVGYNEQFF
length: 14
J: TRBJ2-1
size: medium-sized
V: TRBV3-1